One sample yielded the 25 T cell receptor beta chains listed below, sequenced in a study of blood T cell repertoires in COVID-19. Method: immunoSEQ multiplex PCR; TCRdb's copy keeps in-frame clones and lacks some. The data show a few hundred thousand clones, about 82% seen once. Sequenced sample: peripheral blood. These receptors were obtained from a woman aged 45-65 years with active or convalescent COVID-19.

The chain has TRBV7-2 and TRBJ1-5; D possibly corresponds to TRBD1 (6 bases). Trimming stripped 1 base from V and 11 bases from J, with 18 bases between. Per the germline V gene, CDR1 is SGHTA and CDR2 is FQGNSA. This CDR3 has 15 amino acids. CDR3 coding DNA: TGTGCCAGCAGCTTAGAACACATAATAGCAGGGGCCCAGCATTTT. Protein sequence: CASSLEHIIAGAQHF.

The V call is TRBV7-8, the J call TRBJ1-2; 11 bases fit TRBD1. Losses at the gene ends were 5 bases for V and 6 bases for J; bases not matched to a gene: 11. Germline V gene lookup returns CDR1 SGHVS and CDR2 FQNEAQ. The CDR3 spans 16 residues. The CDR3 sequence: CASSPRDRGYKNGYTF. CDR3 coding DNA: TGTGCCAGCAGCCCCCGGGACAGGGGGTATAAAAATGGCTACACCTTC.

This clone was seen a handful of times. Other DNA sequences in the sample encode the same CDR3. CDR3: CASSLDRLNTEAFF. CDR3 nucleotide sequence: TGTGCCAGCAGTTTAGACAGGCTGAACACTGAAGCTTTCTTT. The chain is built from TRBV27 and TRBJ1-1, with a tentative D call TRBD1 (6 bases). The CDR3 runs 14 residues. CDR1 is MNHEY, CDR2 SMNVEV, per germline (reference sequence). V lost 2 bases, J lost 0 bases, and 7 bases lay in between.

The chain uses TRBV28 and TRBJ1-1; 10 bases fit TRBD1. Unmatched junction bases numbered 10, after V lost 5 bases and J lost 4 bases. Germline V gene data show CDR1 as MDHEN and CDR2 as SYDVKM. The CDR3 consists of 16 residues. CDR3 coding DNA: TGTGCCAGCAGTCTCCCCCAGGGACAGGGGATCACTGAAGCTTTCTTT. Translation: CASSLPQGQGITEAFF. Combining the CDR3 with reference TRBV28 and TRBJ1-1 gives the whole variable domain DVKVTQSSRYLVKRTGEKVFLECVQDMDHENMFWYRQDPGLGLRLIYFSYDVKMKEKGDIPEGYSVSREKKERFSLILESASTNQTSMYLCASSLPQGQGITEAFFGQGTRLTVV.

The rearrangement joins TRBV28 to TRBJ1-2; the match to TRBD1 covers 7 bases. CDR1 and CDR2 from the germline V gene are MDHEN and SYDVKM. With 6 bases clipped from V and 2 bases from J, the junction kept 6 bases outside the gene matches. This CDR3 is 14 amino acids long. The CDR3 sequence is CASSLDRENYGYTF. In nucleotides, the CDR3 is TGTGCCAGCAGCCTCGACAGGGAGAACTATGGCTACACCTTC.

The gene calls are TRBV19 and TRBJ2-2; the D is unclear. With 1 base removed from V and 8 bases from J, the gap between germline ends came to 5 bases. This CDR3 is 12 amino acids long. Germline CDR1 is LNHDA and CDR2 is SQIVND (reference sequence). The CDR3 sequence: CASSIGPGELFF. The CDR3 coding sequence is TGTGCCAGTAGTATAGGGCCGGGGGAGCTGTTTTTT.

This chain joins TRBV6-2 or TRBV6-3 and TRBJ2-7; D unclear. The V gene's germline CDR1 is MNHEY and CDR2 SVGEGT. Trimming took off 9 bases at V and 3 bases at J, with 15 bases between the two ends. CDR3 size: 13 residues. The chain's CDR3 is CASSPLPVYEQYF. DNA for the CDR3: TGTGCCAGTAGCCCACTGCCGGTCTACGAGCAGTACTTC.

The chain recombines TRBV19 with TRBJ2-2; possible D gene TRBD2, 6 bases. Trimming took off 7 bases at V and 2 bases at J, with 14 bases between the two ends. CDR1 LNHDA and CDR2 SQIVND come from the germline V gene (reference sequence). The CDR3 is 15 amino acids. CDR3 nucleotides: TGTGCCAGTACCGTGGGGGAGGTAAACACCGGGGAGCTGTTTTTT. Translating it yields CASTVGEVNTGELFF. Drawing the rest from reference TRBV19 and TRBJ2-2, the complete variable domain is DGGITQSPKYLFRKEGQNVTLSCEQNLNHDAMYWYRQDPGQGLRLIYYSQIVNDFQKGDIAEGYSVSREKKESFPLTVTSAQKNPTAFYLCASTVGEVNTGELFFGEGSRLTVL.

For the CDR3, the DNA is TGTGCCAGCAGTTTGGGCCTCCCCGGGGAGCTGTTTTTT. The encoded protein is CASSLGLPGELFF. This chain joins TRBV12-3 or TRBV12-4 and TRBJ2-2; D unresolved. CDR3 length equals 13 residues. The germline V and J ends were trimmed by 3 bases and 6 bases, with 8 bases remaining between them.

This clone was seen a few times. This chain uses TRBV21-1 with TRBJ1-4; the table's D call, TRBD1, has no DNA check behind it. TRBV21-1 is a pseudogene locus. The CDR3 consists of 12 residues. This CDR3 reads CASSNLQDHRFF. The CDR3, as DNA: TGTGCCAGCAGCAACCTCCAGGATCATCGGTTTTTT.

This clone showed up just a few times. The chain joins TRBV29-1 to TRBJ1-1, with TRBD1 as a possible D gene (5 bases). With 7 bases removed from V and 5 bases from J, the gap between germline ends came to 17 bases. This CDR3 is built from 13 residues. Germline V CDR1 and CDR2: SQVTM, ANQGSEA. CDR3 protein: CSAPQGERTEAFF. The CDR3, as DNA: TGCAGCGCTCCCCAGGGCGAAAGGACTGAAGCTTTCTTT. Variable domain in full (rest from reference TRBV29-1 and TRBJ1-1): SAVISQKPSRDICQRGTSLTIQCQVDSQVTMMFWYRQQPGQSLTLIATANQGSEATYESGFVIDKFPISRPNLTFSTLTVSNMSPEDSSIYLCSAPQGERTEAFFGQGTRLTVV.

The chain is built from TRBV18 and TRBJ1-1; 10 bases align to TRBD1. J lost 3 bases, V lost 1 base, and 14 bases had no gene match. CDR3 length: 19 residues. Germline V gene sequence: CDR1 KGHSH, CDR2 LQKENI. The CDR3 loop is CASSPQLGTGASGDTEAFF. For the CDR3, the DNA is TGTGCCAGCTCACCACAGCTCGGGACAGGGGCTTCCGGGGACACTGAAGCTTTCTTT.

The chain links TRBV28 to TRBJ2-7; 8 positions match TRBD2. CDR1 is MDHEN and CDR2 is SYDVKM in the germline V gene. The CDR3 totals 15 residues. V shed 5 bases, J shed 3 bases, and the junction held 9 bases outside the gene matches. CDR3 nucleotides: TGTGCCAGCAGTCCACCGGGAGGGGGAGTCTACGAGCAGTACTTC. Translating it yields CASSPPGGGVYEQYF.

The chain links TRBV19 to TRBJ2-3, with D maybe TRBD2 (6 bases). The CDR3 is made up of 13 amino acids. V lost 5 bases and J 4 bases, leaving 10 bases between the germline ends. Germline assignment: CDR1 LNHDA and CDR2 SQIVND (reference sequence). CDR3 nucleotide sequence: TGTGCCAGTAGTTTACTAGCCCCAGATACGCAGTATTTT. Amino acids: CASSLLAPDTQYF.

The rearrangement uses TRBV5-4 and TRBJ2-1; 11 bases fit TRBD2. Trimming at V came to 4 bases and at J to 5 bases, leaving 11 bases not matched to a gene. The CDR3 length is 17 residues. Per the germline V gene, CDR1 is SGHNT and CDR2 is YYREEE (reference sequence). CDR3 protein: CASSAGTSGNKHNEQFF. The CDR3 DNA follows: TGTGCCAGCAGCGCAGGGACTAGCGGAAACAAGCACAATGAGCAGTTCTTC. Complete variable domain (other parts from reference TRBV5-4 and TRBJ2-1): ETGVTQSPTHLIKTRGQQVTLRCSSQSGHNTVSWYQQALGQGPQFIFQYYREEENGRGNFPPRFSGLQFPNYSSELNVNALELDDSALYLCASSAGTSGNKHNEQFFGPGTRLTVL.

The chain couples TRBV30 to TRBJ1-1, with unresolved D. CDR1 GTSNPN and CDR2 SVGIG come from the germline V gene (reference sequence). This CDR3 has 12 residues. V lost 3 bases and J 4 bases, leaving 9 bases between the germline ends. CDR3: CAWSLGSTEAFF. The CDR3 region has the DNA TGTGCCTGGAGCTTGGGGAGCACTGAAGCTTTCTTT.

This clone was counted once. The chain couples TRBV7-2 to TRBJ1-5; tentative D call: TRBD1 (6 bases). Germline values: CDR1 SGHTA, CDR2 FQGNSA. V was cut by 1 base and J by 4 bases, with 8 bases left in between. CDR3 length equals 14 residues. The CDR3 DNA sequence: TGTGCCAGCAGCTTAGGGACAGTTAATCAGCCCCAGCATTTT. Protein product: CASSLGTVNQPQHF.

The chain couples TRBV12-5 to TRBJ1-2; 7 positions match TRBD1. CDR1 is LGHNT, CDR2 FRNRAP, per germline. Trimming removed 6 bases from V and 6 bases from J; junction bases left unmatched: 10. This CDR3 spans 14 amino acids. CDR3 residues: CASGRGQRRDGYTF. The DNA of the CDR3 is TGTGCTAGTGGACGGGGACAGAGAAGGGATGGCTACACCTTC.

This clone appeared a few times. V gene TRBV27 combines with J gene TRBJ2-5, with no clear D. V gave up 6 bases and J gave up 0 bases, with 8 bases separating them. The CDR3 runs to 13 residues. Germline V gene sequence: CDR1 MNHEY, CDR2 SMNVEV (reference sequence). CDR3: CASRPVYQETQYF. The CDR3 nucleotides read TGTGCCAGCAGGCCGGTCTACCAAGAGACCCAGTACTTC.

V gene TRBV4-2 combines with J gene TRBJ2-3, with TRBD2 matching over 12 bases. J gave up 0 bases and V 4 bases, and 2 bases lay outside the gene matches. The CDR3 consists of 16 residues. Germline V gene lookup returns CDR1 LGHNA and CDR2 YNFKEQ. The DNA of the CDR3 is TGTGCCAGCAGCCGGACTAGCGGGGCTAGCACAGATACGCAGTATTTT. This translates into CASSRTSGASTDTQYF.

The V call is TRBV6-1, the J call TRBJ1-6, with no clear D. Germline V gene sequence: CDR1 MNHNS, CDR2 SASEGT. V lost 1 base and J 4 bases, leaving 11 bases between the germline ends. The CDR3 length is 16 residues. CDR3 sequence reads: CASSEVGVGYNSPLHF. CDR3 DNA: TGTGCCAGCAGTGAAGTCGGGGTGGGGTATAATTCACCCCTCCACTTT.

This sequence joins TRBV5-1 and TRBJ2-1; 8 bases agree with TRBD1. The CDR3 is 16 amino acids. Germline CDR1 is SGHRS and CDR2 is YFSETQ. Trimming took 5 bases from V and 9 from J; bases not matched to a gene: 16. The CDR3 sequence: CASSFPSSTGTGEQFF. In DNA form, the CDR3 reads TGCGCCAGCAGTTTTCCAAGCTCGACCGGGACAGGTGAGCAGTTCTTC.

This chain joins TRBV3-1 (or the pseudogene TRBV3-2) and TRBJ1-6; weak D call: TRBD1 (6 bases). There are 13 residues in the CDR3. In germline, CDR1 is LGHDT, CDR2 YNNKEL (reference sequence). Trimming took 1 base from V and 9 from J, leaving 7 bases between them. The CDR3 sequence: CASSQGGRSPLHF. DNA of the CDR3: TGTGCCAGCAGCCAAGGGGGGCGTTCACCCCTCCACTTT.

The rearrangement links TRBV9 to TRBJ2-2; 7 bases map to TRBD1. V lost 5 bases and J lost 0; bases outside the gene matches: 7. The CDR3 spans 16 residues. Germline values: CDR1 SGDLS, CDR2 YYNGEE. CDR3 in amino acids: CASSTGQLTNTGELFF. The DNA for the CDR3 is TGTGCCAGCAGTACGGGACAGCTGACGAACACCGGGGAGCTGTTTTTT.

V gene TRBV28 combines with J gene TRBJ2-1, with 10 bases aligning to TRBD1. The germline V gene encodes CDR1 MDHEN and CDR2 SYDVKM. The length of the CDR3 is 15 residues. After removal of 3 bases from V and 7 bases from J, the junction contained 6 bases not matched to a gene. CDR3 region: CASSFDRGRENEQFF. The CDR3 nucleotides are TGTGCCAGCAGTTTCGACAGGGGGCGCGAGAATGAGCAGTTCTTC. The entire variable domain, with the rest obtained from reference TRBV28 and TRBJ2-1, is as follows: DVKVTQSSRYLVKRTGEKVFLECVQDMDHENMFWYRQDPGLGLRLIYFSYDVKMKEKGDIPEGYSVSREKKERFSLILESASTNQTSMYLCASSFDRGRENEQFFGPGTRLTVL.